Listed below are T cell receptor beta chains from one sample, sequenced in a study of blood T cell repertoires in COVID-19. Here immunoSEQ multiplex PCR was the method, and the copy in TCRdb shows in-frame clones only, minus some. Of just over 650,000 clones in the sample, about nine tenths were seen once. The source material was peripheral blood. The receptors stem from a woman aged 18-29 years with acute or convalescent COVID-19. The CDR3 runs from the conserved cysteine through the conserved F or W. The D gene is left open where the match is weak. The size entry is marked missing in some rows and otherwise reads once, few, many or a size class.

TRBJ1-6 | - | TRBV5-4 | - | CASSRRGPRTDSPLHF | TGTGCCAGCAGCCGAAGGGGCCCCCGCACCGATTCACCCCTCCACTTT
TRBJ1-1 | - | TRBV30 | once | CAWSVGWVGERTTEAFF | TGTGCCTGGAGTGTAGGCTGGGTCGGGGAGAGAACGACTGAAGCTTTCTTT
TRBJ1-2 | TRBD1 | TRBV27 | once | CASSLIGTGGNYGYTF | TGTGCCAGCAGTTTAATAGGGACAGGGGGTAACTATGGCTACACCTTC
TRBJ1-1 | - | TRBV3-1/TRBV3-2 | - | CASSRGGAEAFF | TGTGCCAGCAGCCGGGGGGGAGCTGAAGCTTTCTTT
TRBJ1-2 | TRBD1 | TRBV5-6 | - | CASSLPGQGIYGYTF | TGTGCCAGCAGCTTACCGGGACAGGGGATCTATGGCTACACCTTC
TRBJ2-3 | - | TRBV7-6 | - | CASSLARTDTQYF | TGTGCCAGCAGCTTAGCCAGGACAGATACGCAGTATTTT
TRBJ1-1 | TRBD1 | TRBV4-1 | - | CASSLTGAKAFF | TGCGCCAGCAGCCTGACAGGGGCGAAGGCTTTCTTT
TRBJ1-2 | - | TRBV6-6 | - | CASSLTAYGYTF | TGTGCCAGCAGTTTGACAGCCTATGGCTACACCTTC
TRBJ1-1 | TRBD1 | TRBV6-4 | - | CASSATGGAWTEAFF | TGTGCCAGCAGTGCGACAGGGGGCGCGTGGACTGAAGCTTTCTTT
TRBJ2-7 | TRBD1 | TRBV11-2 | once | CASSLGDRVAYEQYF | TGTGCCAGCAGCTTAGGAGACAGGGTAGCCTACGAGCAGTACTTC
TRBJ1-2 | - | TRBV12-5 | - | CASGFSPGISYGYTF | TGTGCTAGTGGTTTTTCCCCGGGGATTTCCTATGGCTACACCTTC
TRBJ1-2 | - | TRBV6-6 | - | CASSLQLNYGYTF | TGTGCCAGCAGTTTACAGCTAAACTATGGCTACACCTTC
TRBJ1-2 | TRBD1 | TRBV20-1 | - | CSASHRQGGDYGYTF | TGCAGTGCTAGTCACCGACAGGGAGGTGACTATGGCTACACCTTC
TRBJ1-2 | - | TRBV20-1 | - | CSATSLTGYTF | TGCAGTGCTACAAGTCTAACTGGCTACACCTTC
TRBJ2-7 | - | TRBV12-3/TRBV12-4 | - | CASGGTDSYEQYF | TGTGCCAGCGGGGGGACAGACTCCTACGAGCAGTACTTC
TRBJ1-1 | - | TRBV6-5 | - | CASSFVRVNTEAFF | TGTGCCAGCAGTTTCGTACGGGTGAACACTGAAGCTTTCTTT
TRBJ2-7 | - | TRBV4-3 | - | CASSQVRQTFYEQYF | TGCGCCAGCAGCCAAGTCCGACAGACCTTCTATGAGCAGTACTTC
TRBJ2-1 | - | TRBV7-2 | - | CASSLLNEQFF | TGTGCCAGCAGCTTACTTAATGAGCAGTTCTTC
TRBJ2-7 | - | TRBV28 | - | CASSFSRGQYF | TGTGCCAGCAGTTTCAGTAGGGGGCAGTACTTC
TRBJ1-2 | - | TRBV12-3/TRBV12-4 | - | CASSAGRNYGYTF | TGTGCCAGCAGTGCGGGGAGAAACTATGGCTACACCTTC
TRBJ2-2 | TRBD2 | TRBV24-1 | - | CATSDQSGVNTGELFF | TGTGCCACCAGTGACCAAAGCGGGGTCAACACCGGGGAGCTGTTTTTT
TRBJ2-3 | TRBD2 | TRBV7-8 | - | CASSVAGGDTDTQYF | TGTGCCAGCAGCGTAGCGGGGGGAGACACAGATACGCAGTATTTT
TRBJ1-4 | - | TRBV6-5 | - | CASSPGLNEKLFF | TGTGCCAGCAGTCCGGGACTTAATGAAAAACTGTTTTTT
TRBJ1-4 | - | TRBV15 | - | CATSRVGAVLEKLFF | TGTGCCACCAGCAGAGTGGGGGCGGTCCTTGAAAAACTGTTTTTT
TRBJ2-7 | - | TRBV5-1 | - | CASRNTGNYEQYF | TGCGCCAGCAGGAACACCGGGAACTACGAGCAGTACTTC
TRBJ2-2 | - | TRBV5-1 | once | CASSLASQTFRPGELFF | TGCGCCAGCAGCTTGGCCTCACAGACGTTCCGCCCCGGGGAGCTGTTTTTT
TRBJ1-1 | - | TRBV6-1 | - | CASSDQNRDGMAFF | TGTGCCAGCAGTGACCAGAACAGGGATGGTATGGCTTTCTTT
TRBJ1-1 | - | TRBV9 | - | CASSAAGEGFYNTEAFF | TGTGCCAGCAGCGCCGCTGGGGAGGGGTTTTATAACACTGAAGCTTTCTTT